A selection of T cell receptor beta chains follows, all from one sample in a study of lymphopenia after photon versus proton radiotherapy. This table comes from immunoSEQ multiplex PCR, and its TCRdb copy is limited to in-frame clones, with some not included. This sample has some 20,000 clones, with over 80% found just once. Specimen: peripheral blood, collected from a patient treated with photon-based radiotherapy. The receptor source for this set is a man aged 60 to 75 with pancreatic cancer. Each CDR3 is given with its conserved first and last residue. D genes are given only for firm matches. Clone size appears in some rows only: once, few, many, or a class for an expanded clone.

D gene: -
clone size: once
J gene: TRBJ2-3
V gene: TRBV2
CDR3 protein: CASIKRWNTDTQYF
CDR3 DNA: TGTGCCAGCATTAAGCGGTGGAACACAGATACGCAGTATTTT

D gene: -
clone size: -
J gene: TRBJ1-5
V gene: TRBV30
CDR3 protein: CAWDRPRQPQHF
CDR3 DNA: TGTGCCTGGGACAGGCCACGTCAGCCCCAGCATTTT

D gene: -
clone size: -
J gene: TRBJ1-2
V gene: TRBV7-3
CDR3 protein: CASSLSNGYGYTF
CDR3 DNA: TGTGCCAGCAGCTTATCGAACGGATATGGCTACACCTTC

D gene: TRBD1
clone size: -
J gene: TRBJ2-3
V gene: TRBV4-1
CDR3 protein: CASSHPGQSTDTQYF
CDR3 DNA: TGCGCCAGCAGCCACCCGGGACAGAGCACAGATACGCAGTATTTT

D gene: -
clone size: -
J gene: TRBJ2-5
V gene: TRBV12-2
CDR3 protein: CASRLGFNRSYRETQYF
CDR3 DNA: TGTGCAAGTCGCTTGGGTTTCAACAGGTCCTACCGGGAGACCCAGTACTTC

D gene: -
clone size: -
J gene: TRBJ2-3
V gene: TRBV6-1
CDR3 protein: CASSELRADTQYF
CDR3 DNA: TGTGCCAGCAGTGAGCTAAGGGCAGATACGCAGTATTTT

D gene: -
clone size: -
J gene: TRBJ2-4
V gene: TRBV7-9
CDR3 protein: CASSSSLENIQYF
CDR3 DNA: TGTGCCAGCAGTTCCTCCCTGGAAAACATTCAGTACTTC

D gene: TRBD1
clone size: -
J gene: TRBJ2-4
V gene: TRBV29-1
CDR3 protein: CSVSRGGDKNIQYF
CDR3 DNA: TGCAGCGTTTCTCGAGGGGGCGATAAAAACATTCAGTACTTC

D gene: -
clone size: -
J gene: TRBJ2-2
V gene: TRBV6-1
CDR3 protein: CASSEEKTGRENGELFF
CDR3 DNA: TGTGCCAGCAGTGAAGAAAAGACAGGGAGGGAAAACGGGGAGCTGTTTTTT

D gene: -
clone size: -
J gene: TRBJ1-4
V gene: TRBV7-3
CDR3 protein: CASTPHGRWEKLFF
CDR3 DNA: TGTGCCAGCACCCCCCACGGTCGCTGGGAAAAACTGTTTTTT

D gene: -
clone size: -
J gene: TRBJ1-1
V gene: TRBV4-3
CDR3 protein: CASSQWDLRVSNTEAFF
CDR3 DNA: TGCGCCAGCAGCCAATGGGATTTAAGGGTGTCGAACACTGAAGCTTTCTTT

D gene: -
clone size: -
J gene: TRBJ2-3
V gene: TRBV9
CDR3 protein: CASSVEQVHTDTQYF
CDR3 DNA: TGTGCCAGCAGCGTAGAACAGGTTCACACAGATACGCAGTATTTT

D gene: -
clone size: -
J gene: TRBJ1-6
V gene: TRBV9
CDR3 protein: CASSARWSGGSSPLHF
CDR3 DNA: TGTGCCAGCAGCGCCCGCTGGTCGGGTGGGAGTTCACCCCTCCACTTT

D gene: -
clone size: once
J gene: TRBJ1-2
V gene: TRBV7-9
CDR3 protein: CASSLIGDTANYGYTF
CDR3 DNA: TGTGCCAGCAGCTTAATAGGGGACACCGCAAACTATGGCTACACCTTC

D gene: -
clone size: -
J gene: TRBJ1-1
V gene: TRBV5-1
CDR3 protein: CASSLFQNTEAFF
CDR3 DNA: TGCGCCAGCAGCTTGTTCCAGAACACTGAAGCTTTCTTT

D gene: -
clone size: -
J gene: TRBJ1-5
V gene: TRBV18
CDR3 protein: CASSPDGINQPQHF
CDR3 DNA: TGTGCCAGCTCACCGGACGGAATCAATCAGCCCCAGCATTTT

D gene: -
clone size: once
J gene: TRBJ1-5
V gene: TRBV5-1
CDR3 protein: CASSFDGHGGQPQHF
CDR3 DNA: TGCGCCAGCAGCTTCGACGGACACGGCGGTCAGCCCCAGCATTTT

D gene: -
clone size: -
J gene: TRBJ1-2
V gene: TRBV19
CDR3 protein: CASNIAPHGGYGYTF
CDR3 DNA: TGTGCCAGTAATATCGCCCCGCATGGGGGCTATGGCTACACCTTC

D gene: -
clone size: -
J gene: TRBJ1-2
V gene: TRBV5-3
CDR3 protein: CARSCRLTVCRCHGYTF
CDR3 DNA: TGTGCCAGAAGCTGCCGTCTTACTGTGTGCCGGTGTCATGGCTACACCTTC

D gene: TRBD1
clone size: -
J gene: TRBJ2-2
V gene: TRBV7-3
CDR3 protein: CASSLYRDSTGELFF
CDR3 DNA: TGTGCCAGCAGCCTATACCGGGACAGCACCGGGGAGCTGTTTTTT

D gene: -
clone size: -
J gene: TRBJ2-1
V gene: TRBV11-2
CDR3 protein: CASRMLRGRYNEQFF
CDR3 DNA: TGTGCCAGCAGGATGTTACGGGGGAGGTACAATGAGCAGTTCTTC

D gene: -
clone size: -
J gene: TRBJ1-3
V gene: TRBV18
CDR3 protein: CASSPLDSRNTIYF
CDR3 DNA: TGTGCCAGCTCACCTCTAGACAGTAGAAACACCATATATTTT

D gene: -
clone size: -
J gene: TRBJ1-6
V gene: TRBV18
CDR3 protein: CASSPAGARSPLHF
CDR3 DNA: TGTGCCAGCTCACCAGCGGGGGCCCGTTCACCCCTCCACTTT

D gene: -
clone size: -
J gene: TRBJ2-1
V gene: TRBV9
CDR3 protein: CASSVSRTWTLNEQFF
CDR3 DNA: TGTGCCAGCAGCGTAAGTCGGACCTGGACATTAAATGAGCAGTTCTTC

D gene: TRBD1
clone size: -
J gene: TRBJ1-6
V gene: TRBV9
CDR3 protein: CASSGNRDRANSPLHF
CDR3 DNA: TGTGCCAGCAGCGGTAACCGGGACAGGGCTAATTCACCCCTCCACTTT

D gene: TRBD2
clone size: -
J gene: TRBJ2-2
V gene: TRBV9
CDR3 protein: CASSVEAGVNTGELFF
CDR3 DNA: TGTGCCAGCAGCGTAGAAGCGGGGGTAAACACCGGGGAGCTGTTTTTT

D gene: -
clone size: -
J gene: TRBJ2-5
V gene: TRBV9
CDR3 protein: CASSVVGDRQETQYF
CDR3 DNA: TGTGCCAGCAGCGTAGTAGGGGACCGGCAAGAGACCCAGTACTTC

D gene: -
clone size: -
J gene: TRBJ2-3
V gene: TRBV5-4
CDR3 protein: CASSLGGVSGTDTQYF
CDR3 DNA: TGTGCCAGCAGCTTGGGGGGGGTTTCAGGCACAGATACGCAGTATTTT

D gene: TRBD1
clone size: -
J gene: TRBJ2-7
V gene: TRBV30
CDR3 protein: CAWRVNMGQAYEQYF
CDR3 DNA: TGTGCCTGGAGGGTGAACATGGGACAGGCATACGAGCAGTACTTC

D gene: -
clone size: -
J gene: TRBJ2-7
V gene: TRBV6-1
CDR3 protein: CASRAGQFYEQYF
CDR3 DNA: TGTGCCAGCAGGGCGGGACAGTTCTACGAGCAGTACTTC

D gene: -
clone size: -
J gene: TRBJ2-2
V gene: TRBV4-1
CDR3 protein: CASSHIWTGWTGELFF
CDR3 DNA: TGCGCCAGCAGCCACATCTGGACGGGGTGGACCGGGGAGCTGTTTTTT

D gene: -
clone size: -
J gene: TRBJ2-5
V gene: TRBV5-4
CDR3 protein: CASSLVGQETQYF
CDR3 DNA: TGTGCCAGCAGCTTGGTCGGCCAAGAGACCCAGTACTTC

D gene: TRBD1
clone size: once
J gene: TRBJ1-2
V gene: TRBV7-8
CDR3 protein: CASSLIYLTGGHTYGYTF
CDR3 DNA: TGTGCCAGCAGCCTCATTTACTTAACAGGGGGCCATACCTATGGCTACACCTTC

D gene: -
clone size: -
J gene: TRBJ2-5
V gene: TRBV9
CDR3 protein: CASAEGQAEVTQYF
CDR3 DNA: TGTGCCAGCGCCGAGGGGCAGGCGGAGGTGACCCAGTACTTC

D gene: TRBD1
clone size: -
J gene: TRBJ1-1
V gene: TRBV18
CDR3 protein: CASSPRQGNTEAFF
CDR3 DNA: TGTGCCAGCTCACCAAGACAGGGGAACACTGAAGCTTTCTTT

D gene: -
clone size: -
J gene: TRBJ2-2
V gene: TRBV23-1
CDR3 protein: CASSQFGSPGELFF
CDR3 DNA: TGCGCCAGCAGTCAATTCGGTAGCCCCGGGGAGCTGTTTTTT

D gene: TRBD2
clone size: once
J gene: TRBJ2-1
V gene: TRBV10-3
CDR3 protein: CAISEFSGRNNEQFF
CDR3 DNA: TGTGCCATCAGTGAGTTTAGCGGGAGGAACAATGAGCAGTTCTTC

D gene: -
clone size: -
J gene: TRBJ1-4
V gene: TRBV19
CDR3 protein: CASSIAITTNEKLFF
CDR3 DNA: TGTGCCAGTAGTATCGCTATAACAACTAATGAAAAACTGTTTTTT

D gene: -
clone size: -
J gene: TRBJ2-2
V gene: TRBV7-2
CDR3 protein: CASSINILNTGELFF
CDR3 DNA: TGTGCCAGCAGCATCAATATTCTCAACACCGGGGAGCTGTTTTTT

D gene: -
clone size: -
J gene: TRBJ2-2
V gene: TRBV23-1
CDR3 protein: CASSQSHGGESGELFF
CDR3 DNA: TGCGCCAGCAGTCAATCTCATGGAGGGGAGAGCGGGGAGCTGTTTTTT

D gene: -
clone size: -
J gene: TRBJ2-7
V gene: TRBV19
CDR3 protein: CASSIDRTGFSEQYF
CDR3 DNA: TGTGCCAGTAGTATTGACAGGACGGGGTTCAGTGAGCAGTACTTC

D gene: -
clone size: -
J gene: TRBJ1-2
V gene: TRBV7-8
CDR3 protein: CASSLARVYGYTF
CDR3 DNA: TGTGCCAGCAGCTTAGCGAGGGTCTATGGCTACACCTTC